This TCR beta chain was sequenced during a study of Ad26.COV2.S vaccination and SARS-CoV-2 variants. Across the whole study: The Ad26.COV2.S arm of the COV1001 trial was where the donor was placed. Ad26.COV2.S was injected intramuscularly once or twice, 56 days apart. Regarding the study as a whole: Responses of spike-specific T cells (both CD8+ and CD4+) reportedly showed substantial breadth after vaccination.

Treatment noted: 19 received Ad26.COV2.S at low or high dose, single or two shots; 5 received placebo; per-sample allocation not given. Day 63 after the first vaccine or placebo injection was the time point for sampling. The individual, an adult aged 18-55 years, was a donor in Boston. In the case of this clone: Its cognate antigen is unknown.

Assay: immunoSEQ multiplex PCR; the TCRdb copy retains only in-frame clones and omits some. Among hundreds of thousands of clones listed, over 75% were seen once. Germline CDR1 reads KGHSH; CDR2 reads LQKENI. CDR3 size: 15 residues. V was clipped by 1 base and J by 0 bases, with 7 bases between them. The V and J genes are TRBV18 and TRBJ2-4, with D maybe TRBD2 (5 bases). The material sequenced was peripheral blood, taken in a trial of Ad26.COV2.S vaccine versus placebo. The TCR originated in a person between 18 and 65 years old who received the Ad26.COV2.S COVID-19 vaccine or a placebo. The CDR3 DNA is TGTGCCAGCTCACCACTCGGACTAGCCAAAAACATTCAGTACTTC. Translation gives CASSPLGLAKNIQYF.